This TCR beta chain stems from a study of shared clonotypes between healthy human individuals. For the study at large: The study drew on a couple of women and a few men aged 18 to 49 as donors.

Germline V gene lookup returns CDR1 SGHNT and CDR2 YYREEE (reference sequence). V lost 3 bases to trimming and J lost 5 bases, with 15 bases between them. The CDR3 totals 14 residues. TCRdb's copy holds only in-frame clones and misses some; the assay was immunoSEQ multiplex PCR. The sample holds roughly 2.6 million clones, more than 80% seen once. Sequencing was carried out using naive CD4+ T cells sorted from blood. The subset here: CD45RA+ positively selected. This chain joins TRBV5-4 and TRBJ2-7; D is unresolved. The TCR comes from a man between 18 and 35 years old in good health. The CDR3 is CASSSGLLPHEQYF. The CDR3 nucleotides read TGTGCCAGCAGCTCCGGGCTCCTACCCCACGAGCAGTACTTC.